This T cell receptor beta chain was identified in a study of blood T cells in healthy people across ages. For the study at large: Template switching captured about one barcoded beta molecule per two T cells. Overall study results and limits: Since the PBMCs were unsorted, naive and antigen-experienced cells could not be conclusively compared.

Primed by a sample-barcoded 5' primer and a J-beta primer mix, a second PCR proceeded for about 7 to 11 cycles. TCRdb reanalysed the 5' RACE reads using MiXCR and keeps one entry per CDR3 protein. The table shows some 700,000 distinct CDR3 sequences, with roughly 43% occurring only once. A word on this clonotype: As yet, its antigen is unknown.

This TCR was recovered from a woman in her sixties or seventies in good health. The source material was blood.

CDR3 amino acids: CASSLIKLSTDTQYF. CDR3 nucleotides: TGTGCCAGCAGTTTAATAAAGCTTAGCACAGATACGCAGTATTTT. This chain joins TRBV27 and TRBJ2-3; no definite D call. Trimming left V 2 bases short and J 0 bases short, with 9 bases between. CDR1 and CDR2 from the germline V gene are MNHEY and SMNVEV (reference sequence). This CDR3 is built from 15 residues.